This is a list of T cell receptor beta chains from one sample in a study of T cells in Graves' hyperthyroidism and ophthalmopathy. TCRdb passed the multiplex PCR reads through MiXCR, listing each CDR3 protein once. The table has a few hundred thousand distinct CDR3 sequences, 20% to 30% seen once. Sequencing was carried out using blood. These receptors all stem from a man aged 45-60 years with Graves' hyperthyroidism. Each CDR3 is given with its conserved first and last residue. A D gene is named only where the DNA matches it firmly. Expanded clones get a size class; other rows say once, few or many, or leave the size out.

j_call: TRBJ2-7
v_call: TRBV28
clone_size: many
d_call: -
cdr3_nt: TGTGCTACAGGGATCCCCTACGAGCAGTACTTC
cdr3_aa: CATGIPYEQYF

j_call: TRBJ1-1
v_call: TRBV30
clone_size: few
d_call: -
cdr3_nt: TGTGCCTGGAGTGTCTTTGGGGGGTTTGAAGCTTTCTTT
cdr3_aa: CAWSVFGGFEAFF

j_call: TRBJ2-1
v_call: TRBV11-3
clone_size: -
d_call: -
cdr3_nt: TGTGCCAGCAGCTTATTCGGGCCGAACAGTGAGCAGTTCTTC
cdr3_aa: CASSLFGPNSEQFF

j_call: TRBJ2-2
v_call: TRBV27
clone_size: -
d_call: TRBD2
cdr3_nt: TGTGCCAGCAGTTCCTGGGGGAGGGGCGGGGAGCTGTTTTTT
cdr3_aa: CASSSWGRGGELFF

j_call: TRBJ2-2
v_call: TRBV5-1
clone_size: -
d_call: TRBD2
cdr3_nt: TGCGCCAGCACTAAAGCGGGAGGGACCGGGGAGCTGTTTTTT
cdr3_aa: CASTKAGGTGELFF

j_call: TRBJ1-1
v_call: TRBV28
clone_size: many
d_call: -
cdr3_nt: TGTGCCAGCAGTTTAGCAGGCCGTAGGTGGAACACTGAAGCTTTCTTT
cdr3_aa: CASSLAGRRWNTEAFF

j_call: TRBJ1-2
v_call: TRBV2
clone_size: many
d_call: TRBD1
cdr3_nt: TGTGCCAGCAGCTCGACAGGGATCTATGGCTACACCTTC
cdr3_aa: CASSSTGIYGYTF

j_call: TRBJ1-1
v_call: TRBV20-1
clone_size: -
d_call: -
cdr3_nt: TGCAGTGCTAGAGATTTTCGCGGGGCGACTGAAGCTTTCTTT
cdr3_aa: CSARDFRGATEAFF

j_call: TRBJ2-7
v_call: TRBV6-1
clone_size: -
d_call: -
cdr3_nt: TGTGCCAGCAGTGTAGCCGCGGGATCCTACGAGCAGTACTTC
cdr3_aa: CASSVAAGSYEQYF

j_call: TRBJ2-1
v_call: TRBV11-2
clone_size: many
d_call: TRBD2
cdr3_nt: TGTGCCAGCAGCTTCGGACTAGGACGCAATGAGCAGTTCTTC
cdr3_aa: CASSFGLGRNEQFF

j_call: TRBJ2-1
v_call: TRBV28
clone_size: many
d_call: TRBD1
cdr3_nt: TGTGCCAGCAGTCTAAACGGACAGGGGCAGTTCTTC
cdr3_aa: CASSLNGQGQFF

j_call: TRBJ2-7
v_call: TRBV18
clone_size: few
d_call: -
cdr3_nt: TGTGCCAGCTCACCAGGTCTCGGCGACGAGCAGTACTTC
cdr3_aa: CASSPGLGDEQYF

j_call: TRBJ2-5
v_call: TRBV11-3
clone_size: few
d_call: TRBD2
cdr3_nt: TGTGCCAGCAGCCCGTACGGCGGGAGTTTAGAGACCCAGTACTTC
cdr3_aa: CASSPYGGSLETQYF

j_call: TRBJ2-2
v_call: TRBV5-1
clone_size: many
d_call: -
cdr3_nt: TGCGCCAGCAGCTCTTCTAGCGTCGCCGGGGAGCTGTTTTTT
cdr3_aa: CASSSSSVAGELFF

j_call: TRBJ2-1
v_call: TRBV20-1
clone_size: many
d_call: TRBD2
cdr3_nt: TGCAGTGCTAGTTATAGCGGGAGTCTGGACAATGAGCAGTTCTTC
cdr3_aa: CSASYSGSLDNEQFF

j_call: TRBJ2-1
v_call: TRBV15
clone_size: once
d_call: TRBD2
cdr3_nt: TGTGCCACCAGCACCGACGAGGGGCGGGAGAGTTACAATGAGCAGTTCTTC
cdr3_aa: CATSTDEGRESYNEQFF

j_call: TRBJ2-5
v_call: TRBV9
clone_size: few
d_call: -
cdr3_nt: TGTGCCAGCAGCGTAGGGGCAGGGTCGGAGACCCAGTACTTC
cdr3_aa: CASSVGAGSETQYF

j_call: TRBJ2-7
v_call: TRBV6-2/TRBV6-3
clone_size: -
d_call: -
cdr3_nt: TGTGCCAGCAGTTACCACGGGACGAATTACTACGAGCAGTACTTC
cdr3_aa: CASSYHGTNYYEQYF

j_call: TRBJ2-7
v_call: TRBV7-9
clone_size: many
d_call: -
cdr3_nt: TGTGCCAGCAGCTTCGTAGGAGGGTCCTACGAGCAGTACTTC
cdr3_aa: CASSFVGGSYEQYF

j_call: TRBJ1-1
v_call: TRBV19
clone_size: few
d_call: -
cdr3_nt: TGTGCCAGTAGTATGGGCCGGAGGAGCACTGAAGCTTTCTTT
cdr3_aa: CASSMGRRSTEAFF

j_call: TRBJ2-1
v_call: TRBV28
clone_size: once
d_call: TRBD2
cdr3_nt: TGTGCCAGCAGTTTATGGTCCGGGACTAGCGGGAGCCAGCAGTTCTTC
cdr3_aa: CASSLWSGTSGSQQFF

j_call: TRBJ2-1
v_call: TRBV6-2/TRBV6-3
clone_size: -
d_call: TRBD2
cdr3_nt: TGTGCCAGCAGGCTAGCGGGAGGGCATGAGCAGTTCTTC
cdr3_aa: CASRLAGGHEQFF

j_call: TRBJ2-1
v_call: TRBV20-1
clone_size: -
d_call: TRBD1
cdr3_nt: TGCAGTGCGGGCGACAGGGTTGCTACTCTGGGGCAGTTCTTC
cdr3_aa: CSAGDRVATLGQFF

j_call: TRBJ1-2
v_call: TRBV27
clone_size: -
d_call: TRBD1
cdr3_nt: TGTGCCAGCAGCCCCCGGACAGGGTCTAACTATGGCTACACCTTC
cdr3_aa: CASSPRTGSNYGYTF

j_call: TRBJ2-6
v_call: TRBV5-1
clone_size: -
d_call: -
cdr3_nt: TGCGCCAGCAGCTTGCCCAGCTCGCCTGGGGCCAACGTCCTGACTTTC
cdr3_aa: CASSLPSSPGANVLTF

j_call: TRBJ2-7
v_call: TRBV10-3
clone_size: -
d_call: -
cdr3_nt: TGTGCCATCAGTGACCCAGTGATCTCCTACGAGCAGTACTTC
cdr3_aa: CAISDPVISYEQYF

j_call: TRBJ1-4
v_call: TRBV11-1
clone_size: -
d_call: -
cdr3_nt: TGTGCCAGCAGCCTTCCAGGGGACTCTAATGAAAAACTGTTTTTT
cdr3_aa: CASSLPGDSNEKLFF

j_call: TRBJ1-5
v_call: TRBV7-8
clone_size: -
d_call: -
cdr3_nt: TGTGCCAGCAGCCCGGGACACAGCAATCAGCCCCAGCATTTT
cdr3_aa: CASSPGHSNQPQHF

j_call: TRBJ1-1
v_call: TRBV5-1
clone_size: few
d_call: -
cdr3_nt: TGCGCCAGCAGCTTGGCCCGGGGATACACTGAAGCTTTCTTT
cdr3_aa: CASSLARGYTEAFF

j_call: TRBJ2-5
v_call: TRBV7-2
clone_size: many
d_call: -
cdr3_nt: TGTGCCAGCAGCTTAGCGGGATGGGCGATAGAGACCCAGTACTTC
cdr3_aa: CASSLAGWAIETQYF

j_call: TRBJ2-7
v_call: TRBV28
clone_size: many
d_call: -
cdr3_nt: TGTGCCAGCAGTTTTACGTCCTACGAGCAGTACTTC
cdr3_aa: CASSFTSYEQYF

j_call: TRBJ2-7
v_call: TRBV5-1
clone_size: many
d_call: TRBD1
cdr3_nt: TGCGCCAGCAGCGGGACAGGGGGCAACGAGCAGTACTTC
cdr3_aa: CASSGTGGNEQYF

j_call: TRBJ1-1
v_call: TRBV30
clone_size: few
d_call: -
cdr3_nt: TGTGCCTGGAGTCCATCCGACAGGACGAACACTGAAGCTTTCTTT
cdr3_aa: CAWSPSDRTNTEAFF

j_call: TRBJ2-5
v_call: TRBV11-2
clone_size: -
d_call: -
cdr3_nt: -
cdr3_aa: CASSFYICSAPGFRGGETQYF

j_call: TRBJ1-5
v_call: TRBV15
clone_size: -
d_call: -
cdr3_nt: TGTGCCACCAAGGCCTCGGATCAGCCCCAGCATTTT
cdr3_aa: CATKASDQPQHF

j_call: TRBJ2-2
v_call: TRBV6-1
clone_size: few
d_call: TRBD2
cdr3_nt: TGTGCCAGCGGTCGGGAGGGAGGCGGGGAGCTGTTTTTT
cdr3_aa: CASGREGGGELFF

j_call: TRBJ2-5
v_call: TRBV7-6
clone_size: many
d_call: -
cdr3_nt: TGTGCCAGCAGCTCCCACAGGGCGGTAGAGACCCAGTACTTC
cdr3_aa: CASSSHRAVETQYF

j_call: TRBJ2-5
v_call: TRBV12-3/TRBV12-4
clone_size: many
d_call: -
cdr3_nt: TGTGCCAGCAGTTTTGGGACCCCCCGACATATTCAGTACTTC
cdr3_aa: CASSFGTPRHIQYF

j_call: TRBJ2-2
v_call: TRBV12-3/TRBV12-4
clone_size: -
d_call: -
cdr3_nt: TGTGCCAGCAGTTTAGGCGGGACAGCCATCCGCCGGGAGCTGTTTTTT
cdr3_aa: CASSLGGTAIRRELFF

j_call: TRBJ1-1
v_call: TRBV5-1
clone_size: -
d_call: -
cdr3_nt: TGCGCCAGCAGCTTGGATGGGGGCCCCCGGAACACTGAAGCTTTCTTT
cdr3_aa: CASSLDGGPRNTEAFF

j_call: TRBJ1-3
v_call: TRBV5-5
clone_size: once
d_call: -
cdr3_nt: TGTGCCAGCAGCTTGACCCTTGGAATCTCTGGAAACACCATATATTTT
cdr3_aa: CASSLTLGISGNTIYF

j_call: TRBJ2-1
v_call: TRBV20-1
clone_size: -
d_call: -
cdr3_nt: TGCAGTGCTAGAGACCTAAGGGGGAGGGCCTTTGACGATGAGCAGTTCTTC
cdr3_aa: CSARDLRGRAFDDEQFF

j_call: TRBJ2-3
v_call: TRBV30
clone_size: -
d_call: -
cdr3_nt: TGTGCCTGGGGCCTTGGGAGCACAGATACGCAGTATTTT
cdr3_aa: CAWGLGSTDTQYF

j_call: TRBJ2-7
v_call: TRBV7-2
clone_size: few
d_call: -
cdr3_nt: TGTGCCAGCAGCCCGGGCCTGGCGCCCACCCTCGAGCAGTACTTC
cdr3_aa: CASSPGLAPTLEQYF

j_call: TRBJ2-3
v_call: TRBV6-1
clone_size: many
d_call: TRBD2
cdr3_nt: TGTGCCAGCAGCCCGACTAGCGGGAACACAGATACGCAGTATTTT
cdr3_aa: CASSPTSGNTDTQYF